Reported below is one T cell receptor beta chain. Its antigen is currently unknown. Data came from immunoSEQ multiplex PCR; TCRdb stores just in-frame clones and leaves some out. The table has about 110,000 clones, around 80% seen once. The sample is drawn from a study of T cell responses to AZD1222 COVID-19 vaccine. Germline-derived CDR1 and CDR2 are SNHLY and FYNNEI. V lost 0 bases, J lost 9 bases, and 2 bases stayed unmatched. This CDR3 contains 14 residues. Overall study findings and caveats: Spike-specific TCRs gained breadth and depth after people received two AZD1222 doses.

The chain couples TRBV2 to TRBJ2-1, with TRBD1 matching 10 bases. This material consisted of peripheral blood, taken on day 0 of AZD1222 vaccination. The TCR originated in an adult in good health. The CDR3 nucleotides are TGTGCCAGCAGTGAAGCGACAGGGGGCGGTGAGCAGTTCTTC. Encoded protein: CASSEATGGGEQFF.